A single sample is the source of the 24 T cell receptor beta chains below, sequenced in a study of T and B cells in COVID-19 patients. Multiplex PCR with BIOMED2 TRB-A/B primer pools amplified TRB rearrangements. TCRdb re-derived calls from the multiplex PCR reads in MiXCR, one entry per CDR3 protein. The data show 20,000 or so distinct CDR3 sequences, with roughly 29% seen just once and about 1.9% held by the top ten. Blood genomic DNA input for TRB amplification was roughly 250-500 ng. Sequenced input: blood. These receptor sequences come from a human donor who had recovered from COVID-19.

The chain couples TRBV20-1 to TRBJ1-6; D perhaps matches TRBD1 (6 bases). Germline V lookup: CDR1 DFQATT, CDR2 SNEGSKA (reference sequence). The CDR3 covers 12 residues. The V end was cut by 4 bases, the J end by 7 bases, with 8 bases between. The CDR3 region has the DNA TGCAGTGCTAACAGGGAAAATTCACCCCTCCACTTT. Encoded protein: CSANRENSPLHF.

This clonotype is medium-sized. The chain recombines TRBV19 with TRBJ2-5; D may be TRBD1 (6 bases). Germline V gives CDR1 LNHDA, CDR2 SQIVND (reference sequence). The V end lost 3 bases, the J end lost 5 bases, and 16 bases lay between the germline ends. The CDR3 extends over 15 amino acids. CDR3 sequence: CASSIGTSLAETQYF. In DNA form, the CDR3 reads TGTGCCAGTAGTATCGGGACAAGTCTCGCGGAGACCCAGTACTTC.

This clonotype is categorized as medium-sized. The chain couples TRBV29-1 to TRBJ2-1; D is ambiguous. The CDR3 contains 11 residues. Trimming pared 7 bases from V and 8 bases from J, leaving 12 bases between. Germline V gene data show CDR1 as SQVTM and CDR2 as ANQGSEA. The CDR3 nucleotides are TGCAGCGGGCTAGGTATGGATGAGCAGTTCTTC. Translated, it gives CSGLGMDEQFF.

Concerning this clonotype: This may come from a read error, since a much larger clone is one base off. The rearrangement uses TRBV19 and TRBJ1-6; the D is unclear. In germline, CDR1 is LNHDA, CDR2 SQIVND (reference sequence). V lost 0 bases to trimming and J lost 3 bases, with 12 bases between them. The CDR3 totals 17 residues. The CDR3 DNA is TGTGCCAGTAGTATAGAGGGCAGAAGCTTCTATAATTCACCCCTCCACTTT. Translating gives CASSIEGRSFYNSPLHF.

V gene TRBV20-1 combines with J gene TRBJ2-1, with D possibly matching TRBD1 (5 bases). The V end lost 6 bases, the J end lost 10 bases, and 16 bases lay between the germline ends. The CDR3 loop spans 12 amino acids. Germline V gene sequence: CDR1 DFQATT, CDR2 SNEGSKA (reference sequence). This CDR3 is CSAAPRAWEQFF. Here the CDR3 DNA reads TGCAGTGCCGCTCCCAGGGCATGGGAGCAGTTCTTC.

This clonotype was seen only a few times. The junction shows a germline mismatch at one end, possibly a read error. The chain links TRBV18 to TRBJ2-7, with D uncertain. This CDR3 spans 12 amino acids. Germline V gene lookup returns CDR1 KGHSH and CDR2 LQKENI. CDR3 bases: TGTGCCAGCTCACCGGGCTCCGACGAGCAGTACTTC. Amino acids: CASSPGSDEQYF.

This clonotype appeared many times. The chain employs TRBV19 and TRBJ1-5; the D is unclear. CDR1 and CDR2 from the germline V gene are LNHDA and SQIVND (reference sequence). The CDR3 consists of 14 residues. Trimming pared 10 bases from V and 3 bases from J, leaving 16 bases between. CDR3 in amino acids: CATHDTLDNQPQHF. CDR3 DNA sequence: TGTGCCACGCACGACACCCTAGACAATCAGCCCCAGCATTTT. Variable domain in full (rest from reference TRBV19 and TRBJ1-5): DGGITQSPKYLFRKEGQNVTLSCEQNLNHDAMYWYRQDPGQGLRLIYYSQIVNDFQKGDIAEGYSVSREKKESFPLTVTSAQKNPTAFYLCATHDTLDNQPQHFGDGTRLSIL.

This clonotype has more than one count but fewer than ten. This chain joins TRBV7-9 and TRBJ2-3; 9 bases are shared with TRBD2. Germline assignment: CDR1 SEHNR and CDR2 FQNEAQ (reference sequence). The CDR3 is 16 residues long. The V and J ends lost 5 bases and 1 base, in that order; junction bases with no gene match: 7. In DNA form, the CDR3 reads TGTGCCAGCAGCCCCCTGGGCGGGGGGGGCACAGATACGCAGTATTTT. This sequence encodes CASSPLGGGGTDTQYF. The variable domain in full, completed from reference TRBV7-9 and TRBJ2-3, reads DTGVSQNPRHKITKRGQNVTFRCDPISEHNRLYWYRQTLGQGPEFLTYFQNEAQLEKSRLLSDRFSAERPKGSFSTLEIQRTEQGDSAMYLCASSPLGGGGTDTQYFGPGTRLTVL.

The rearrangement joins TRBV10-2 to TRBJ2-3; no definite D call. The CDR3 is 15 residues long. Germline V gene lookup returns CDR1 WSHSY and CDR2 SAAADI. The germline V and J ends were trimmed by 0 bases and 2 bases, with 9 bases remaining between them. The CDR3 sequence is CASSESGRSTDTQYF. The CDR3 nucleotides are TGCGCCAGCAGTGAGTCAGGGCGATCCACAGATACGCAGTATTTT.

This clonotype was counted between two and nine times. This chain links TRBV5-1 with TRBJ1-3, with D perhaps TRBD1 (5 bases). V lost 4 bases and J 4 bases, leaving 12 bases between the germline ends. CDR1 is SGHRS and CDR2 is YFSETQ in the germline V gene. CDR3 length equals 14 residues. This CDR3 is CASSPGTVGNTIYF. The CDR3 DNA reads TGCGCCAGCAGCCCTGGGACTGTGGGAAACACCATATATTTT.

This clonotype was found a few times. The gene calls are TRBV7-2 and TRBJ2-7, with 7 bases lining up with TRBD1. Looked up from germline, CDR1 is SGHTA and CDR2 is FQGNSA. V dropped 4 bases and J dropped 5; count of bases not matched to a gene: 5. The CDR3 totals 13 residues. The CDR3 spells CASSSRDRDEQYF. Here the CDR3 DNA reads TGTGCCAGCAGCTCCCGAGACAGGGACGAGCAGTACTTC.

In its sample, this clonotype was seen a few times. The chain joins TRBV18 to TRBJ1-2, with D perhaps TRBD1 (5 bases). Trimming shortened V by 3 bases and J by 3 bases, and 17 bases separated the two germline ends. Germline CDR1 is KGHSH and CDR2 is LQKENI. This CDR3 comprises 16 residues. DNA of the CDR3: TGTGCCAGCTCACCCTGGGGGAATGGTCCCGACTATGGCTACACCTTC. Translating it yields CASSPWGNGPDYGYTF.

This clonotype showed up many times. The chain carries TRBV12-3 or TRBV12-4 and TRBJ2-7; D perhaps matches TRBD1 (6 bases). The length of the CDR3 is 16 residues. The V end lost 5 bases, the J end lost 0 bases, and 17 bases lay between the germline ends. The CDR3 sequence: CASSPHRTVNSYEQYF. Written as DNA, the CDR3 is TGTGCCAGCAGTCCCCATCGGACAGTTAACTCCTACGAGCAGTACTTC.

There are many counts of this clonotype. The chain carries TRBV11-3 and TRBJ2-1; 10 bases agree with TRBD2. This CDR3 has 18 residues. From germline, CDR1 is SGHNT and CDR2 YENEEA. With V trimmed by 5 bases and J by 8 bases, 18 bases remained unmatched. DNA of the CDR3: TGTGCCAGCAGCCCGGGCCTACTAAGCGGGGGGGCGGGTGATGAGCAGTTCTTC. This translates into CASSPGLLSGGAGDEQFF.

This clonotype was picked up a small number of times. CDR3 DNA sequence: TGTGCCAGCAGTTACTCGGTGAAGCAGCCCCAGCATTTT. This encodes CASSYSVKQPQHF. The rearrangement uses TRBV6-6 and TRBJ1-5; D gene ambiguous. V lost 0 bases, J lost 7 bases, and 7 bases lay in between. CDR3 size: 13 residues. Germline V CDR1 and CDR2: MNHNY, SVGAGI (reference sequence).

This clonotype counts as medium-sized. The rearrangement joins TRBV11-3 to TRBJ2-6, with a tentative D call TRBD2 (5 bases). The V gene lost 5 bases and the J gene lost 2 bases, with 13 bases spanning the gap. CDR1 and CDR2 (germline): SGHNT, YENEEA. This CDR3 region has 16 residues. As DNA, the CDR3 is TGTGCCAGCAGCCTTCTCTTCGGGACTGGGGCCAACGTCCTGACTTTC. Translation: CASSLLFGTGANVLTF.

The rearrangement joins TRBV10-1 to TRBJ2-3; 10 bases fit TRBD2. The trim removed 4 bases at V and 3 bases at J, leaving 7 bases unmatched. The length of the CDR3 is 16 residues. Germline V CDR1 and CDR2: WNHNN, SYGVQD (reference sequence). Here the CDR3 reads CASSGQRGGGTDTQYF. Written as DNA, the CDR3 is TGCGCCAGCAGTGGTCAGCGGGGGGGCGGTACAGATACGCAGTATTTT.

This clonotype was seen at least ten times. The genes are TRBV30 and TRBJ1-2; tentatively, D is TRBD1 (5 bases). The CDR3 runs 14 residues. Germline V gene data show CDR1 as GTSNPN and CDR2 as SVGIG (reference sequence). Trimming took 1 base from V and 3 from J, leaving 12 bases between them. DNA for the CDR3: TGTGCCTGGAGTGCGCGACAGTCTGACTATGGCTACACCTTC. Amino acid sequence: CAWSARQSDYGYTF.

J is TRBJ2-7 and V is TRBV27; TRBD2 aligns across 8 bases. V was clipped by 6 bases and J by 7 bases; unmatched bases: 11. CDR1 is MNHEY, CDR2 SMNVEV, per germline (reference sequence). This CDR3 is 14 amino acids long. DNA of the CDR3: TGTGCCAGCAGCCATTCCACGGGGGGGCGGGAGCAGTACTTC. It encodes CASSHSTGGREQYF.

By share, this clonotype ranks as medium-sized. This chain joins TRBV15 and TRBJ1-5; D is undetermined. CDR1 LNHNV and CDR2 YYDKDF come from the germline V gene (reference sequence). The V gene lost 1 base and the J gene lost 4 bases, with 2 bases spanning the gap. The CDR3 consists of 12 residues. This chain's CDR3 is CATSRGNQPQHF. CDR3 DNA sequence: TGTGCCACCAGCAGAGGAAATCAGCCCCAGCATTTT. The variable domain in full, with the rest retrieved from reference TRBV15 and TRBJ1-5, is DAMVIQNPRYQVTQFGKPVTLSCSQTLNHNVMYWYQQKSSQAPKLLFHYYDKDFNNEADTPDNFQSRRPNTSFCFLDIRSPGLGDTAMYLCATSRGNQPQHFGDGTRLSIL.

In this sample, this clonotype turned up a few times. The CDR3 nucleotides read TGTGCCAGCAGCCCAGGGACTTTCTTGCTAGGGAACGAGCAGTACTTC. It specifies CASSPGTFLLGNEQYF. This chain connects TRBV5-8 to TRBJ2-7; D is possibly TRBD2 (6 bases). Per the germline V gene, CDR1 is SGHTS and CDR2 is YDEGEE. There are 16 residues in the CDR3. V dropped 4 bases and J dropped 5 bases, with 22 bases sitting between them.

This clonotype was seen a handful of times. The chain joins TRBV19 to TRBJ1-5, with D perhaps TRBD1 (5 bases). This CDR3 has 17 amino acids. Germline V gene lookup returns CDR1 LNHDA and CDR2 SQIVND (reference sequence). The V end lost 9 bases, the J end lost 2 bases, and 23 bases lay between the germline ends. DNA of the CDR3: TGTGCCAGCCGAGCGGTCGGGGCGCCGGGGGGCAATCAGCCCCAGCATTTT. It yields the protein CASRAVGAPGGNQPQHF.

The chain combines TRBV19 with TRBJ1-5; 12 positions agree with TRBD1. J gave up 5 bases and V 4 bases, and 6 bases lay outside the gene matches. Germline V gene lookup returns CDR1 LNHDA and CDR2 SQIVND (reference sequence). This CDR3 has 16 amino acids. The CDR3 region is CASSTSGTGGYQPQHF. Written as DNA, the CDR3 is TGTGCCAGTAGTACATCCGGGACAGGGGGCTATCAGCCCCAGCATTTT.

This clonotype is judged medium-sized. The chain links TRBV6-1 to TRBJ2-3, with TRBD2 matching over 9 bases. The germline V gene has CDR1 MNHNS and CDR2 SASEGT. CDR3 length: 17 amino acids. V gave up 0 bases and J gave up 0 bases; unmatched junction bases: 4. The CDR3 sequence is CASSEALAGRSTDTQYF. CDR3 DNA: TGTGCCAGCAGTGAAGCGCTAGCGGGGAGGAGCACAGATACGCAGTATTTT.